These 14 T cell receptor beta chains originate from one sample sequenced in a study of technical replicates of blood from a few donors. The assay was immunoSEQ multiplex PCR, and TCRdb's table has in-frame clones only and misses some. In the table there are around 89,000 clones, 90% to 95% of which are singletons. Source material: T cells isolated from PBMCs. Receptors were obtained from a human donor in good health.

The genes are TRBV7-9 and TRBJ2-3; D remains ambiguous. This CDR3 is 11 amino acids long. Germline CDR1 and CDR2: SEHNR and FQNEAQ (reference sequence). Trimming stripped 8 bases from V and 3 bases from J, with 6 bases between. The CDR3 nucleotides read TGTGCCAGCGGGCTAACAGATACGCAGTATTTT. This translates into CASGLTDTQYF. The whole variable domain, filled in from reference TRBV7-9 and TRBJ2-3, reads DTGVSQNPRHKITKRGQNVTFRCDPISEHNRLYWYRQTLGQGPEFLTYFQNEAQLEKSRLLSDRFSAERPKGSFSTLEIQRTEQGDSAMYLCASGLTDTQYFGPGTRLTVL.

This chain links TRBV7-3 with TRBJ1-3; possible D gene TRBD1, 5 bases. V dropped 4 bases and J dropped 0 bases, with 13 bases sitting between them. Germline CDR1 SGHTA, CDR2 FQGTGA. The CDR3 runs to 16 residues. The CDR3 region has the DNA TGTGCCAGCAGCTCCGCCCCCGGGGGCTCTGGAAACACCATATATTTT. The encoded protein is CASSSAPGGSGNTIYF.

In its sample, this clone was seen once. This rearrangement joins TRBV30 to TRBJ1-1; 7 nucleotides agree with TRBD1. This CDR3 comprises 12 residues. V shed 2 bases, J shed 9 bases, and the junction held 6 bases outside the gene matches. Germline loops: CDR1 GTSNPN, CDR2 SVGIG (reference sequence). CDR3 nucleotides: TGTGCCTGGAGTCCCTCAGGGGGGAAAGCTTTCTTT. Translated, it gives CAWSPSGGKAFF.

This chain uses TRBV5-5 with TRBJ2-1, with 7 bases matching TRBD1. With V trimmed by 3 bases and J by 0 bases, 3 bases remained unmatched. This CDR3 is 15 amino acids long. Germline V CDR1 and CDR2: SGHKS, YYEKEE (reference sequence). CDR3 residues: CASSSGQTSYNEQFF. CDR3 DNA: TGTGCCAGCAGCTCGGGACAGACCTCCTACAATGAGCAGTTCTTC.

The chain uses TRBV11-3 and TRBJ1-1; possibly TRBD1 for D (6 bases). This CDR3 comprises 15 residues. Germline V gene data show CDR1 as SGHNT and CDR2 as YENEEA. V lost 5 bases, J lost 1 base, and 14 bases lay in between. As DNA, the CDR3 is TGTGCCAGCAGCCTCAGACCGGACAGGAACACTGAAGCTTTCTTT. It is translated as CASSLRPDRNTEAFF.

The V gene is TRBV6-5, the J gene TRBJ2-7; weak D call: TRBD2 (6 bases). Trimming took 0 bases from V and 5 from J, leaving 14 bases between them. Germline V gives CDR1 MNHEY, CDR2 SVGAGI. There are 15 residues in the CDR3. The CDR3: CASSYSRRAVHEQYF. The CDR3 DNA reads TGTGCCAGCAGTTACTCGAGGAGGGCAGTACACGAGCAGTACTTC.

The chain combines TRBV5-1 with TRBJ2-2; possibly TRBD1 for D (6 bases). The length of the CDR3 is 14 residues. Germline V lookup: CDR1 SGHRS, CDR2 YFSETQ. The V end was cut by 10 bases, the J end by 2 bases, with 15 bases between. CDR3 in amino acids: CAGSTGINTGELFF. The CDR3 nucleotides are TGCGCCGGCTCCACAGGGATCAACACCGGGGAGCTGTTTTTT. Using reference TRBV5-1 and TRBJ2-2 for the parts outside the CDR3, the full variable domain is KAGVTQTPRYLIKTRGQQVTLSCSPISGHRSVSWYQQTPGQGLQFLFEYFSETQRNKGNFPGRFSGRQFSNSRSEMNVSTLELGDSALYLCAGSTGINTGELFFGEGSRLTVL.

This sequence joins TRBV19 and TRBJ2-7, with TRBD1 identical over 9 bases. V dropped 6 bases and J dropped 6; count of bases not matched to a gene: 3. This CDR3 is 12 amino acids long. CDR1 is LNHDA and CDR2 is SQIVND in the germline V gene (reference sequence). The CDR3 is CASRTGGGEQYF. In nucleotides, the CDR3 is TGTGCCAGTAGAACAGGGGGCGGCGAGCAGTACTTC. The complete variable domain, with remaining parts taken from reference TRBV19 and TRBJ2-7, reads DGGITQSPKYLFRKEGQNVTLSCEQNLNHDAMYWYRQDPGQGLRLIYYSQIVNDFQKGDIAEGYSVSREKKESFPLTVTSAQKNPTAFYLCASRTGGGEQYFGPGTRLTVT.

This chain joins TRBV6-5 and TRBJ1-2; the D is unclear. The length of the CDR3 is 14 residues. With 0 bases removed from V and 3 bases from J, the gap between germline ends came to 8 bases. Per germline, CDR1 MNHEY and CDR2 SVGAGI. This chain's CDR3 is CASSYSGSYYGYTF. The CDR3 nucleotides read TGTGCCAGCAGTTACTCGGGGAGCTACTATGGCTACACCTTC.

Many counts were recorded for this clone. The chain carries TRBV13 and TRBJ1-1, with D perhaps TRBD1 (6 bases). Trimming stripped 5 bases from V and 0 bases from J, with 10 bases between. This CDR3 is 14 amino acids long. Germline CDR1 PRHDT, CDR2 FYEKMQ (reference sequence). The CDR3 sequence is CASSVGQLNTEAFF. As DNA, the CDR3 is TGTGCCAGCAGCGTTGGACAGTTGAACACTGAAGCTTTCTTT.

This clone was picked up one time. CDR3 residues: CASSSGGSGSGTDTQYF. CDR3 sequence (DNA): TGTGCCAGCAGCTCCGGGGGTAGCGGGAGTGGGACAGATACGCAGTATTTT. This rearrangement joins TRBV5-4 to TRBJ2-3; 9 nucleotides match TRBD2. Germline V gene data show CDR1 as SGHNT and CDR2 as YYREEE (reference sequence). This CDR3 has 17 residues. Trimming cost V 3 bases and J 3 bases; bases outside gene matches: 11.

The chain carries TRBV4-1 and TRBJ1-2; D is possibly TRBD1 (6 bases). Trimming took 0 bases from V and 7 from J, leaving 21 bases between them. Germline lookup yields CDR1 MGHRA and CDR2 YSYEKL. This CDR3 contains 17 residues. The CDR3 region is CASSQEGTVRGFSGYTF. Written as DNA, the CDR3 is TGCGCCAGCAGCCAAGAGGGTACTGTAAGGGGGTTCTCTGGCTACACCTTC.

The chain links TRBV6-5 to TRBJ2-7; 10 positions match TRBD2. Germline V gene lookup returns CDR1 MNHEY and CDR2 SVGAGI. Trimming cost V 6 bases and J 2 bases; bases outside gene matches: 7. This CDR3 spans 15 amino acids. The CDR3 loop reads CASRFIAGGAYEQYF. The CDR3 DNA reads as TGTGCCAGCAGATTTATAGCGGGAGGAGCCTACGAGCAGTACTTC.

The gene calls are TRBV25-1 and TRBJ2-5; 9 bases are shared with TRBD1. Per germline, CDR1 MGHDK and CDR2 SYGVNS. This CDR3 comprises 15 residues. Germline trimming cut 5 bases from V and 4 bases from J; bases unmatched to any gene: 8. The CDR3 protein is CASSPGQGWSETQYF. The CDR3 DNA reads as TGTGCCAGCAGTCCGGGACAGGGATGGTCAGAGACCCAGTACTTC.